This T cell receptor (beta chain) was identified in a study of cytomegalovirus exposure and HLA in healthy donors. Per the germline V gene, CDR1 is SNHLY and CDR2 is FYNNEI. J lost 5 bases, V lost 1 base, and 4 bases had no gene match. CDR3 size: 14 residues. This clone was seen just once. PCR amplification relied on 60 Vbeta primers (plus 13 Jbeta primers). Libraries were prepared by immunoSEQ multiplex PCR; TCRdb keeps only in-frame clonotypes and omits some of them. The profile shows around 150,000 clones, approximately 73% of them singletons. The material sequenced was PBMCs. J is TRBJ2-5 and V is TRBV2, with 7 nucleotides matching TRBD1. The source is a human donor in good health. CDR3 region: CASSEVTGVETQYF. DNA for the CDR3: TGTGCCAGCAGTGAAGTAACAGGGGTCGAGACCCAGTACTTC.